This TCR beta chain was found in a study of monozygotic twins with inflammatory bowel disease. Study findings and constraints: Especially with disease activity, IBD patients shared fewer clonotypes with others than healthy twins did.

CDR1 PRHDT and CDR2 FYEKMQ come from the germline V gene (reference sequence). The CDR3 extends over 15 amino acids. TCRdb reanalyzed the 5' RACE reads and collapses them to one entry per CDR3 protein, without DNA. The sample has some 150,000 distinct CDR3 sequences. Comment on this clonotype: The target antigen is unknown.

This receptor was taken from a human donor with ulcerative colitis or Crohn's disease, or a healthy co-twin of an affected twin (not recorded which). Specimen: blood. The V call is TRBV13, the J call TRBJ2-3; TCRdb gives TRBD1 as the D gene, but with no DNA this cannot be confirmed. The CDR3 loop is CASSSYGPPGDTQYF.